This T cell receptor (beta chain) came from a study of blood T cell repertoires in COVID-19. Background on the study: Donors in the United States, Italy and Spain gave samples during acute or convalescent COVID-19. PBMCs, B-cell-depleted T cells, or T cells provided the cDNA or gDNA that made up the material.

CDR1 is SGHKS and CDR2 is YYEKEE in the germline V gene (reference sequence). V was clipped by 5 bases and J by 3 bases, with 20 bases between them. The CDR3 consists of 16 residues. Original analysis: Reference gene primers were amplified, and this amplification served to estimate nucleated cell counts. Sequenced by immunoSEQ multiplex PCR; TCRdb stores in-frame clones only, minus some. The V and J calls and the clone size are those of that table, but D and trimming were determined from the DNA. Among about 300,000 clones listed, 86% were seen once. The receptor's source is a woman in her forties or fifties with acute or convalescent COVID-19. This chain uses TRBV5-5 with TRBJ1-1, with D perhaps TRBD1 (6 bases). Material for sequencing was peripheral blood. CDR3 DNA: TGTGCCAGCAGTGGGGGGGCGTTACACGGCGACACTGAAGCTTTCTTT. Protein product: CASSGGALHGDTEAFF.